A selection of T cell receptor beta chains follows, all from one sample in a study of OX40 agonist ivuxolimab in advanced cancers. TCRdb keeps only in-frame clones here, not all; method: immunoSEQ multiplex PCR. The sample lists fewer than 25,000 clones; around 85% were seen once. Source: CD4+ or CD8+ T cells sorted from blood, taken in a trial of the OX40 agonist ivuxolimab. These receptors all stem from an adult with an advanced solid tumor such as melanoma, head and neck, liver or kidney cancer. CDR3s include the opening cysteine and the closing phenylalanine or tryptophan. Fields, in order: clone size, D gene, J gene, V gene, CDR3 DNA, CDR3 protein. A D gene is named only where the DNA matches it firmly. Some rows mark clone size as missing; the rest say once, few, many or name a class of expanded clone.

. | . | TRBJ2-6 | TRBV9 | TGTGCCAGCAGCGTAGATCCAGGGCCCTCTGGGGCCAACGTCCTGACTTTC | CASSVDPGPSGANVLTF
. | . | TRBJ2-1 | TRBV9 | TGTGCCAGCAGCGTAGAGGGCGCCCAGGACGAGCAGTTCTTC | CASSVEGAQDEQFF
. | . | TRBJ2-2 | TRBV7-2 | TGTGCCAGCAGCTTAGCGGAGCCAGGGAGCACCGGGGAGCTGTTTTTT | CASSLAEPGSTGELFF
. | . | TRBJ2-7 | TRBV6-5 | TGTGCCAGCAGTTACTCGGACAGATACGAGCAGTACTTC | CASSYSDRYEQYF
. | . | TRBJ1-5 | TRBV27 | TGTGCCAGCAGTTTGAGTGGTAGCAATCAGCCCCAGCATTTT | CASSLSGSNQPQHF
. | . | TRBJ2-1 | TRBV6-5 | TGTGCCAGCAGAACCGAGTCCGGAGAGCAGTTCTTC | CASRTESGEQFF
. | TRBD2 | TRBJ2-7 | TRBV7-2 | TGTGCCAGCAGCTCATTCGGCGGGGGTCCCGTCTACGAGCAGTACTTC | CASSSFGGGPVYEQYF
. | . | TRBJ2-7 | TRBV7-2 | TGTGCCAGCAGCTCACCGGACATCAGGACCAATCACGAGCAGTACTTC | CASSSPDIRTNHEQYF
. | . | TRBJ2-7 | TRBV28 | TGTGCCAGCAGTTTTAGGACTTCTGGCTCCTACGAGCAGTACTTC | CASSFRTSGSYEQYF
. | TRBD1 | TRBJ2-5 | TRBV4-1 | TGCGCCAGCAGCCCCCGGGACAGGCTTCAAGAGACCCAGTACTTC | CASSPRDRLQETQYF
once | . | TRBJ1-1 | TRBV19 | TGTGCCAGTAGTATAGGGGTTTCGTGGGACGGGCAGGGCGACACTGAAGCTTTCTTT | CASSIGVSWDGQGDTEAFF
. | . | TRBJ2-5 | TRBV28 | TGTGCCAGCAAAACGGGACTTAAAGAGACCCAGTACTTC | CASKTGLKETQYF
. | . | TRBJ2-3 | TRBV7-9 | TGTGCCAGCAGCTTAGGAAGCACAGATACGCAGTATTTT | CASSLGSTDTQYF
. | . | TRBJ1-1 | TRBV9 | TGTGCCAGCAGTGCTAACCGACAGTCGCCGAACACTGAAGCTTTCTTT | CASSANRQSPNTEAFF
. | . | TRBJ2-7 | TRBV11-3 | TGTGCCAGCAGCTTAGCACAGGGACCCTCCTACGAGCAGTACTTC | CASSLAQGPSYEQYF
once | TRBD1 | TRBJ2-3 | TRBV7-9 | TGTGCCAGCAGCTCCCCGGGACAGGGAGGCCAAGATACGCAGTATTTT | CASSSPGQGGQDTQYF
. | . | TRBJ1-4 | TRBV27 | TGTGCCAGCAGTTTGGGGGTCTTTCCTAATGAAAAACTGTTTTTT | CASSLGVFPNEKLFF
. | . | TRBJ1-1 | TRBV6-5 | TGTGCCAGCAGTCCGGACAGCTTTTCCACTGAAGCTTTCTTT | CASSPDSFSTEAFF
. | . | TRBJ2-1 | TRBV19 | TGTGCCAGTATAGGGGGGCCAGGCCTCGAACAGTTCTTC | CASIGGPGLEQFF
. | TRBD2 | TRBJ2-5 | TRBV13 | TGTGCCAGCAGCTTCGGGGTGCTAGCGGGGATCCAAGAGACCCAGTACTTC | CASSFGVLAGIQETQYF
. | TRBD1 | TRBJ1-1 | TRBV28 | TGTGCCAGCAGTTCGCGGACAGGTGCGAACACTGAAGCTTTCTTT | CASSSRTGANTEAFF
. | . | TRBJ2-7 | TRBV5-4 | TGTGCCAGCAGCTATAAACTAGGGAAGCTGTCCTACGAGCAGTACTTC | CASSYKLGKLSYEQYF
. | TRBD2 | TRBJ2-7 | TRBV7-8 | TGTGCCAGCAGCCCATCTAGCGGGGGGCTCTCCTACGAGCAGTACTTC | CASSPSSGGLSYEQYF
once | . | TRBJ1-3 | TRBV9 | TGTGCCAGCAGCGTAGAGCTAGGGGGGACATCTGGAAACACCATATATTTT | CASSVELGGTSGNTIYF
. | . | TRBJ2-7 | TRBV5-1 | TGCGCCAGCAGCTTGGCCTCTGGGATCGGGGAGCAGTACTTC | CASSLASGIGEQYF
. | TRBD1 | TRBJ1-2 | TRBV29-1 | TGCAGCGTGCAGACAGGGAATAACTATGGCTACACCTTC | CSVQTGNNYGYTF
. | . | TRBJ2-3 | TRBV2 | TGTGCCAGCAGTGAAGACGCGGCGGGGAGATACACAGATACGCAGTATTTT | CASSEDAAGRYTDTQYF
. | . | TRBJ1-4 | TRBV27 | TGTGCCAGCAGTAGCCAGGATGCAACTAATGAAAAACTGTTTTTT | CASSSQDATNEKLFF
. | . | TRBJ2-1 | TRBV5-6 | TGTGCCAGCAGCTTGGCGTATTACAATGAGCAGTTCTTC | CASSLAYYNEQFF
. | TRBD1 | TRBJ1-4 | TRBV2 | TGTGCCAGCAGGGCTACAGGGGGCCGTGAAAAACTGTTTTTT | CASRATGGREKLFF
once | . | TRBJ1-4 | TRBV15 | TGTGCCACCACCATCAGAGGATCTAATGAAAAACTGTTTTTT | CATTIRGSNEKLFF
. | . | TRBJ2-1 | TRBV5-1 | TGCGCCAGCAGCTTGCCACCTGACAGGATCTACAATGAGCAGTTCTTC | CASSLPPDRIYNEQFF
. | . | TRBJ1-2 | TRBV27 | TGTGCCAGCAGCCGGGTAGGGATTACAGGCTACACCTTC | CASSRVGITGYTF
. | TRBD2 | TRBJ2-5 | TRBV5-1 | TGCGCCAGCAGCTTGGCCCTAGCGGGGGGGCCGACGGAGACCCAGTACTTC | CASSLALAGGPTETQYF
. | . | TRBJ1-2 | TRBV5-8 | TGTGCCAGCAGCGTGAGTGGACAGAGCTATGGCTACACCTTC | CASSVSGQSYGYTF
. | . | TRBJ1-4 | TRBV7-9 | TGTGCCAGCACCCACAAAGGGTCCATAACTAATGAAAAACTGTTTTTT | CASTHKGSITNEKLFF
. | TRBD1 | TRBJ2-1 | TRBV19 | TGTGCCAGTAGTTACGGGACAGGGGCCCACAATGAGCAGTTCTTC | CASSYGTGAHNEQFF
. | TRBD2 | TRBJ2-5 | TRBV5-1 | TGCGCCAGCAGCCCGAGGGGAGGGGCAGAGACCCAGTACTTC | CASSPRGGAETQYF
. | TRBD1 | TRBJ2-7 | TRBV7-9 | TGTGCCAGCGGAACCGGGACAGGGCGGTACGAGCAGTACTTC | CASGTGTGRYEQYF
. | TRBD2 | TRBJ2-5 | TRBV7-8 | TGTGCCAGCAGTATCCCACCGGGACTAGCGGGGGGGAAGCAAGAGACCCAGTACTTC | CASSIPPGLAGGKQETQYF
. | TRBD1 | TRBJ2-5 | TRBV7-9 | TGTGCCAGCAGCCAAGGGACAGGTCCCATGACCCAGTACTTC | CASSQGTGPMTQYF
few | . | TRBJ1-4 | TRBV6-5 | TGTGCCAGCAGCTCGGGGAACTCCTTAAACCTGTTTTTT | CASSSGNSLNLFF
. | TRBD2 | TRBJ2-5 | TRBV5-6 | TGTGCCAGCAGCCCGACTAGCGGGGGGCCAGAGACCCAGTACTTC | CASSPTSGGPETQYF
. | TRBD1 | TRBJ2-7 | TRBV4-2 | TGTGCCAGCAGCCAAGCGGGGACAGGGGCCTACGAGCAGTACTTC | CASSQAGTGAYEQYF
. | TRBD1 | TRBJ1-2 | TRBV5-1 | TGCGCCAGCAGCTTGAAGGGACAGGGGGCGAATTCTAACTATGGCTACACCTTC | CASSLKGQGANSNYGYTF
. | . | TRBJ1-2 | TRBV4-1 | TGCGCCAGCAGCCAAGAAGGGGGGTTGGGAGGAACTAACTATGGCTACACCTTC | CASSQEGGLGGTNYGYTF
. | TRBD1 | TRBJ2-7 | TRBV29-1 | TGCAGCGTTGAATGGCAGGGGGCGGCCTACGAGCAGTACTTC | CSVEWQGAAYEQYF
. | . | TRBJ1-1 | TRBV9 | TGTGCCAGCAGCGAAGCAGGGACGAACACTGAAGCTTTCTTT | CASSEAGTNTEAFF
. | . | TRBJ1-2 | TRBV6-6 | TGTGCCAGCAGTTACTCTCTGACCGGGAGCGGCTACACCTTC | CASSYSLTGSGYTF
. | . | TRBJ2-7 | TRBV27 | TGTGCCAGCAGTTTACGGCAGGGCGGTCACGAGCAGTACTTC | CASSLRQGGHEQYF
. | . | TRBJ2-3 | TRBV7-2 | TGTGCCAGCAGCTTGGAGGGAAATGTTGGGTCAGATACGCAGTATTTT | CASSLEGNVGSDTQYF
. | TRBD2 | TRBJ2-7 | TRBV2 | TGTGCCAGCAGTGAAAGCCTAGCGGGAGCCTACGAGCAGTACTTC | CASSESLAGAYEQYF
few | . | TRBJ2-3 | TRBV25-1 | TGTGCCAGCAGTGAAGGGGGGCATACGCAGTATTTT | CASSEGGHTQYF
. | . | TRBJ2-5 | TRBV7-9 | TGTGCCAGCAGCTTTAAGGGTCGGGGGAACCAAGAGACCCAGTACTTC | CASSFKGRGNQETQYF
. | TRBD2 | TRBJ2-3 | TRBV2 | TGTGCCAGCAGTGCCCTAGCGGGGGATCTCACAGATACGCAGTATTTT | CASSALAGDLTDTQYF
. | TRBD1 | TRBJ1-4 | TRBV19 | TGTGCCAGTAGTTTCCGGGACAGGGGTCCTAGGACAGATGAAAAACTGTTTTTT | CASSFRDRGPRTDEKLFF
. | . | TRBJ1-3 | TRBV5-1 | TGCGCCAGCAGCCCGGCCGGTTCTGGAAACACCATATATTTT | CASSPAGSGNTIYF